The TCR beta chain under discussion was sequenced for a study of blood T cell repertoires in COVID-19. The overall study: T cells, B-cell-depleted T cells, or PBMCs provided the cDNA or gDNA that served as material.

Sequencing was performed with immunoSEQ multiplex PCR; in TCRdb, only in-frame clones are kept and a portion is missing. The table has around 84,000 clones, 60% to 80% seen once. Germline CDR1 reads SGHNT; CDR2 reads YENEEA. Trimming cost V 5 bases and J 6 bases, with 16 bases left between them. The CDR3 is made up of 14 amino acids. Seattle's cohort entered during active infection and was followed longitudinally. The sample consisted of peripheral blood. This rearrangement joins TRBV11-3 to TRBJ1-1; D unclear. The receptor was derived from a man between 60 and 75 years old with COVID-19, enrolled during active disease. In nucleotides, the CDR3 is TGTGCCAGCAGCCTGGGTAGGATTCGGGCTGAAGCTTTCTTT. It encodes CASSLGRIRAEAFF. The full variable domain, in which reference TRBV11-3 and TRBJ1-1 provide the parts outside the CDR3, is EAGVVQSPRYKIIEKKQPVAFWCNPISGHNTLYWYLQNLGQGPELLIRYENEEAVDDSQLPKDRFSAERLKGVDSTLKIQPAELGDSAVYLCASSLGRIRAEAFFGQGTRLTVV.